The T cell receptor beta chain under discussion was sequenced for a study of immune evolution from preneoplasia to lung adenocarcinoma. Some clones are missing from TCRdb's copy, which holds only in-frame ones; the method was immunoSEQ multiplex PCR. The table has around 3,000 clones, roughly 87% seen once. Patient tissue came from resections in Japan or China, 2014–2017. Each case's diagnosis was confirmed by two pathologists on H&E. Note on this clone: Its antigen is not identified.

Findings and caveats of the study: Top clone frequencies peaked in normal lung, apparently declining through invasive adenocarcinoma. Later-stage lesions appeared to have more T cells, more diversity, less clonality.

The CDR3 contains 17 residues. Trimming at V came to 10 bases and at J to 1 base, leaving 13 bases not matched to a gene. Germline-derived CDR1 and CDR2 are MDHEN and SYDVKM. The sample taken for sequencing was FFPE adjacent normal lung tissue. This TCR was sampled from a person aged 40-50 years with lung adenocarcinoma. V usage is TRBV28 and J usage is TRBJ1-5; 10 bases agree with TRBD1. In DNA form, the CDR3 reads TGTGCCATCGCACCGGGACAGGGGTTTTACAGCAATCAGCCCCAGCATTTT. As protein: CAIAPGQGFYSNQPQHF.